The 7 T cell receptor beta chains presented below share a single source sample, sequenced in a study of T cell responses to AZD1222 COVID-19 vaccine. Measured with immunoSEQ multiplex PCR; TCRdb has only the in-frame clones, and not every one. This sample has 90,000 to 120,000 clones, with 75% to 95% found just once. Sequencing used peripheral blood, obtained 28 days after the second AZD1222 dose. These receptors all come from an adult who received the AZD1222 COVID-19 vaccine.

The V call is TRBV9, the J call TRBJ1-4; D call uncertain. Germline CDR1 reads SGDLS; CDR2 reads YYNGEE. V dropped 3 bases and J dropped 8 bases, with 14 bases sitting between them. The CDR3 runs to 14 residues. The CDR3 DNA follows: TGTGCCAGCAGCGACCCATTGCGGGAGGAAAAACTGTTTTTT. It specifies CASSDPLREEKLFF.

This chain connects TRBV4-3 to TRBJ2-3; tentatively, D is TRBD1 (6 bases). Germline lookup yields CDR1 LGHNA and CDR2 YSLEER. V gave up 0 bases and J gave up 4 bases, with 17 bases separating them. The CDR3 consists of 17 residues. CDR3 DNA sequence: TGCGCCAGCAGCCAAGATCTTGGCCAGGGGCGCGCAGATACGCAGTATTTT. Translation: CASSQDLGQGRADTQYF.

The chain employs TRBV6-2 or TRBV6-3 and TRBJ1-1, with unresolved D. Germline V CDR1 and CDR2: MNHEY, SVGEGT. V was cut by 2 bases and J by 8 bases, with 9 bases left in between. CDR3 length: 12 amino acids. DNA of the CDR3: TGTGCCAGCAGTTACGCGCTGCCAGAAGCTTTCTTT. Translated: CASSYALPEAFF.

In its sample, this clone was seen once. This sequence joins TRBV6-5 and TRBJ1-4; possibly TRBD1 for D (5 bases). Trimming stripped 6 bases from V and 1 base from J, with 12 bases between. CDR1 and CDR2 from the germline V gene are MNHEY and SVGAGI. CDR3 length: 15 amino acids. CDR3 sequence (DNA): TGTGCCAGCAGCAGGGAACGTCGAACTAATGAAAAACTGTTTTTT. It codes for CASSRERRTNEKLFF.

The rearrangement links TRBV2 to TRBJ2-3; 10 bases agree with TRBD1. The germline V gene has CDR1 SNHLY and CDR2 FYNNEI. The V segment lost 5 bases and the J segment 3 bases; nucleotides outside the gene matches: 5. There are 15 residues in the CDR3. The DNA of the CDR3 is TGTGCCAGCAGTTCTGACAGGGGGCCGACAGATACGCAGTATTTT. Protein product: CASSSDRGPTDTQYF.

In this sample, this clone turned up once. The chain employs TRBV4-1 and TRBJ2-5; no clear D. The CDR3 covers 15 residues. With 4 bases removed from V and 2 bases from J, the gap between germline ends came to 14 bases. CDR1 and CDR2 from the germline V gene are MGHRA and YSYEKL. For the CDR3, the DNA is TGCGCCAGCAGCCCTGAGGCGGCGCGACAAGAGACCCAGTACTTC. Translated, it gives CASSPEAARQETQYF.

The chain couples TRBV4-3 to TRBJ1-6; D is uncertain. Germline CDR1 LGHNA, CDR2 YSLEER. The CDR3 spans 15 residues. The V gene lost 0 bases and the J gene lost 7 bases, with 10 bases spanning the gap. CDR3 in DNA: TGCGCCAGCAGCCAAGAGGGTGTATACAATTCACCCCTCCACTTT. Translation gives CASSQEGVYNSPLHF.